The rows below give T cell receptor beta chains drawn from one sample of a study of cytomegalovirus exposure and HLA in healthy donors. This table comes from immunoSEQ multiplex PCR, and its TCRdb copy is limited to in-frame clones, with some not included. The sample lists more than 80,000 clones; about 81% were seen once. Sequencing used PBMCs. The receptors were gathered from a male donor in good health and CMV-seropositive. Both conserved end residues are part of each CDR3. A D gene is named only where the DNA matches it firmly. Part of the rows lack a size; the others show once, few, many or a class for expanded clones.

J: TRBJ2-5
V: TRBV27
size: .
D: TRBD1
CDR3: CASSLSKTGTGQETQYF
DNA: TGTGCCAGCAGTTTATCCAAAACGGGGACAGGACAAGAGACCCAGTACTTC

J: TRBJ1-2
V: TRBV5-4
size: .
D: TRBD1
CDR3: CASSALSQRQGGNYGYTF
DNA: TGTGCCAGCAGCGCCCTCTCACAACGACAGGGGGGTAACTATGGCTACACCTTC

J: TRBJ1-3
V: TRBV9
size: .
D: TRBD1
CDR3: CASSPDRGSGNTIYF
DNA: TGTGCCAGCAGCCCCGACAGGGGGTCTGGAAACACCATATATTTT

J: TRBJ1-3
V: TRBV7-2
size: .
D: .
CDR3: CASSLAGLSGNTIYF
DNA: TGTGCCAGCAGCTTAGCGGGACTCTCTGGAAACACCATATATTTT

J: TRBJ2-2
V: TRBV15
size: .
D: .
CDR3: CATSDGLNRELFF
DNA: TGTGCCACCAGCGACGGACTCAACCGGGAGCTGTTTTTT

J: TRBJ1-6
V: TRBV5-1
size: .
D: .
CDR3: CASRGGSYNSPLHF
DNA: TGCGCCAGCAGGGGGGGTAGCTATAATTCACCCCTCCACTTT

J: TRBJ2-3
V: TRBV28
size: .
D: TRBD2
CDR3: CASTSGGALPDTQYF
DNA: TGTGCCAGCACTAGCGGGGGGGCCCTTCCAGATACGCAGTATTTT

J: TRBJ1-1
V: TRBV7-9
size: .
D: TRBD1
CDR3: CASSLGQGLEAFF
DNA: TGTGCCAGCAGCTTGGGACAGGGCCTTGAAGCTTTCTTT

J: TRBJ2-3
V: TRBV7-2
size: .
D: .
CDR3: CASSLTAVESDTQYF
DNA: TGTGCCAGCAGCTTAACAGCGGTAGAAAGCGATACGCAGTATTTT

J: TRBJ1-2
V: TRBV19
size: .
D: TRBD1
CDR3: CASSTTGGNGYTF
DNA: TGTGCCAGTAGTACTACAGGGGGAAATGGCTACACCTTC

J: TRBJ1-5
V: TRBV9
size: .
D: .
CDR3: CASSVDPSAGQPQHF
DNA: TGTGCCAGCAGCGTAGATCCGTCCGCAGGTCAGCCCCAGCATTTT

J: TRBJ2-5
V: TRBV10-3
size: once
D: .
CDR3: CAIASVRPETQYF
DNA: TGTGCCATCGCAAGCGTCAGACCGGAGACCCAGTACTTC

J: TRBJ2-7
V: TRBV7-2
size: .
D: TRBD2
CDR3: CASSSSTSGDEQYF
DNA: TGTGCCAGCAGCTCGTCGACTAGCGGAGACGAGCAGTACTTC

J: TRBJ1-1
V: TRBV19
size: once
D: .
CDR3: CASLSRSGLGEAFF
DNA: TGTGCCAGTCTAAGTCGGTCAGGCTTAGGTGAAGCTTTCTTT

J: TRBJ2-7
V: TRBV2
size: .
D: TRBD2
CDR3: CASSEADAAGGRLEYF
DNA: TGTGCCAGCAGTGAAGCGGATGCAGCGGGAGGGCGTTTGGAATACTTC

J: TRBJ2-3
V: TRBV5-4
size: .
D: TRBD2
CDR3: CASSLGSAGGPTDTQYF
DNA: TGTGCCAGCAGCTTGGGCTCAGCGGGGGGCCCCACAGATACGCAGTATTTT

J: TRBJ2-7
V: TRBV28
size: .
D: .
CDR3: CASSFAGQQFSYEQYF
DNA: TGTGCCAGCAGTTTCGCCGGACAGCAGTTCTCCTACGAGCAGTACTTC

J: TRBJ2-1
V: TRBV5-4
size: few
D: .
CDR3: CASSNTRLTRNNEQFF
DNA: TGTGCCAGCAGCAATACTCGTCTGACACGTAACAATGAGCAGTTCTTC

J: TRBJ2-5
V: TRBV6-6
size: once
D: .
CDR3: CASSYGNRQGAETQYF
DNA: TGTGCCAGCAGTTACGGTAATAGGCAGGGCGCGGAGACCCAGTACTTC

J: TRBJ2-5
V: TRBV11-2
size: .
D: TRBD2
CDR3: CASSLSNGLAGGRETQYF
DNA: TGTGCCAGCAGCCTCTCAAACGGACTAGCGGGGGGGCGGGAGACCCAGTACTTC

J: TRBJ2-5
V: TRBV7-2
size: .
D: .
CDR3: CASSLSEETQYF
DNA: TGTGCCAGCAGCCTCTCTGAAGAGACCCAGTACTTC

J: TRBJ2-7
V: TRBV7-2
size: few
D: TRBD2
CDR3: CASSLVWPAGAYEQYF
DNA: TGTGCCAGCAGCTTAGTCTGGCCAGCGGGGGCCTACGAGCAGTACTTC

J: TRBJ2-7
V: TRBV5-1
size: few
D: .
CDR3: CASSLVAGYEQYF
DNA: TGCGCCAGCAGCTTGGTCGCGGGCTACGAGCAGTACTTC

J: TRBJ2-7
V: TRBV28
size: .
D: TRBD1
CDR3: CASTRQGSYEQYF
DNA: TGTGCCAGCACCAGACAGGGCTCCTACGAGCAGTACTTC

J: TRBJ2-5
V: TRBV7-9
size: .
D: TRBD2
CDR3: CAGGGRQETQYF
DNA: TGTGCCGGGGGGGGGAGGCAAGAGACCCAGTACTTC

J: TRBJ2-3
V: TRBV5-1
size: .
D: TRBD2
CDR3: CASSLGSGGTDTQYF
DNA: TGCGCCAGCAGCTTGGGTTCGGGAGGGACAGATACGCAGTATTTT

J: TRBJ2-7
V: TRBV7-3
size: .
D: .
CDR3: CASSAGTSYEQYF
DNA: TGTGCCAGCAGCGCGGGCACATCCTACGAGCAGTACTTC

J: TRBJ1-2
V: TRBV27
size: few
D: .
CDR3: CASSFNPGVDYGYTF
DNA: TGTGCCAGCAGTTTTAATCCGGGGGTAGACTATGGCTACACCTTC

J: TRBJ2-2
V: TRBV4-3
size: once
D: .
CDR3: CASSQAASNTGELFF
DNA: TGCGCCAGCAGCCAGGCTGCCTCGAACACCGGGGAGCTGTTTTTT

J: TRBJ1-4
V: TRBV4-2
size: .
D: TRBD1
CDR3: CASSQDSSDRGGGKLFF
DNA: TGTGCCAGCAGCCAAGATTCATCGGACAGGGGAGGAGGAAAACTGTTTTTT

J: TRBJ1-1
V: TRBV5-1
size: .
D: .
CDR3: CASSLAGQGSVNTEAFF
DNA: TGCGCCAGCAGCTTGGCCGGTCAGGGATCGGTGAACACTGAAGCTTTCTTT

J: TRBJ1-2
V: TRBV7-9
size: .
D: TRBD1
CDR3: CASSSQGARAGYTF
DNA: TGTGCCAGCAGCTCACAGGGGGCGCGGGCAGGCTACACCTTC

J: TRBJ2-7
V: TRBV7-8
size: .
D: .
CDR3: CASSLGGGGYEQYF
DNA: TGTGCCAGCAGCTTAGGAGGCGGAGGCTACGAGCAGTACTTC

J: TRBJ1-1
V: TRBV2
size: .
D: .
CDR3: CASGFEGGTEAFF
DNA: TGTGCCAGCGGATTCGAGGGAGGCACTGAAGCTTTCTTT

J: TRBJ2-7
V: TRBV5-6
size: .
D: .
CDR3: CASSSKGGSYEQYF
DNA: TGTGCCAGCAGTTCCAAAGGGGGCTCCTACGAGCAGTACTTC

J: TRBJ1-2
V: TRBV28
size: few
D: .
CDR3: CASTDQMRAGYTF
DNA: TGTGCCAGCACTGATCAGATGAGGGCCGGCTACACCTTC

J: TRBJ2-4
V: TRBV6-1
size: .
D: TRBD1
CDR3: CASRDRGNIQYF
DNA: TGTGCCAGCAGAGACAGGGGAAACATTCAGTACTTC

J: TRBJ1-5
V: TRBV30
size: .
D: .
CDR3: CAWSQGIVQPQHF
DNA: TGTGCCTGGAGCCAGGGTATTGTTCAGCCCCAGCATTTT

J: TRBJ2-1
V: TRBV5-1
size: .
D: .
CDR3: CASRIRLVGDNEQFF
DNA: TGCGCCAGCAGGATCCGGCTAGTTGGCGACAATGAGCAGTTCTTC

J: TRBJ2-7
V: TRBV5-4
size: .
D: .
CDR3: CASSLLDYEQYF
DNA: TGTGCCAGCAGCTTACTAGACTACGAGCAGTACTTC

J: TRBJ2-7
V: TRBV5-1
size: .
D: TRBD2
CDR3: CASSVRSSGDYEQYF
DNA: TGCGCCAGCAGCGTCAGGTCTAGCGGGGACTACGAGCAGTACTTC

J: TRBJ1-2
V: TRBV29-1
size: .
D: .
CDR3: CSVEELASYGYTF
DNA: TGCAGCGTTGAAGAGTTGGCTTCCTATGGCTACACCTTC

J: TRBJ2-1
V: TRBV19
size: few
D: TRBD1
CDR3: CASSKGQGITNEQFF
DNA: TGTGCCAGTAGTAAGGGACAGGGGATTACCAATGAGCAGTTCTTC

J: TRBJ2-3
V: TRBV7-2
size: few
D: .
CDR3: CASSLDRQSAQYF
DNA: TGTGCCAGCAGCTTAGACCGACAGAGTGCGCAGTATTTT

J: TRBJ1-6
V: TRBV7-3
size: .
D: .
CDR3: CASSLSGDSPLHF
DNA: TGTGCCAGCAGCTTATCGGGGGATTCACCCCTCCACTTT

J: TRBJ2-1
V: TRBV5-1
size: .
D: TRBD2
CDR3: CASTAGGNHNEQFF
DNA: TGCGCCAGCACTGCGGGAGGGAACCACAATGAGCAGTTCTTC

J: TRBJ1-3
V: TRBV28
size: .
D: .
CDR3: CASIRRGSPAGNTIYF
DNA: TGTGCCAGCATCCGGCGGGGGTCCCCGGCTGGAAACACCATATATTTT

J: TRBJ2-2
V: TRBV9
size: .
D: TRBD1
CDR3: CASSVRDRARGTGELFF
DNA: TGTGCCAGCAGCGTGAGGGACAGGGCGCGAGGGACCGGGGAGCTGTTTTTT

J: TRBJ2-2
V: TRBV1
size: .
D: .
CDR3: CTSGATPDSSNTGELFF
DNA: TGCACCAGCGGGGCCACACCCGACTCCTCGAACACCGGGGAGCTGTTTTTT